This T cell receptor (beta chain) was profiled in a study of identical twins (dated by TCRdb to 2016 to 2017). General notes on the study: To test whether fetal clonotypes persist, the study used deep sequencing on TCR alpha and beta repertoires from monozygotic twins, unrelated adults of various ages, and cord blood. To rule out contamination, the twin experiments were replicated at different times with different library preparation protocols. Results the study describes overall, beyond this receptor: Invariant T cells such as MAIT and iNKT could partly confound zero-insertion analyses, although diverse VJ usage argued against such confounding for most clonotypes. Compared with coincidental sharing between unrelated individuals, out-of-frame TCR alpha sequences shared between twins showed an excess of sequences with low generation probability. In beta out-of-frame sequences, excess twin sharing was weaker, because having fewer shared sequences lowered the signal-to-noise ratio. Fewer insertions were carried by abundant cord blood beta clonotypes; a weaker similar trend was observed in young adult naive repertoires, while no such trend was observed in memory repertoires. Out-of-frame TCR alpha sharing in monozygotic twins was systematically underestimated by recombination models, whereas sharing between unrelated individuals was in agreement with the recombination models. Because the same donors could not be followed over many years, conclusions were based on cross-sectional statistical analysis.

Every donor was a healthy Caucasian. Three pairs of female monozygotic twins, all aged about 18 to 29 years, made up the twin cohort. Positive isolation kits from Invitrogen were used to isolate the CD4+ and CD8+ T cell populations. The germline V gene (reference sequence) sets CDR1 to DFQATT and CDR2 to SNEGSKA. V lost 3 bases and J lost 2 bases, and the count of bases not matched to a germline gene is 9. Inclusive of the bounding cysteine and phenylalanine, the CDR3 is 16 residues long. Left in the record is the CDR3 DNA by itself, 48 bases read in frame from the first base. The library was produced with 5' RACE. The sequencer was an Illumina HiSeq 2000. Template switching introduced a universal primer binding site; the final cDNA contained a unique molecular identifier, enabling accurate counting of TCR cDNA molecules. Specific primers in the conserved constant-segment region were used to synthesize first-strand cDNA for TCR alpha and beta chains. To control for contamination, every cDNA library carried two barcodes: a SMART-Mk sample barcode plus Illumina barcodes. TruSeq adapter sequences, together with Illumina sample barcodes, were added in two successive PCR steps. The Illumina HiSeq platform was used with custom primers to sequence TCR alpha and beta cDNA libraries. Turning to the authors' computational methods: MiGEC processed the raw reads to extract unique molecular identifiers, while MiXCR was used to determine the CDR3 positions. For each individual, recombination models were inferred using an EM algorithm with the repgenHMM and IGoR tools. Shared clonotype analysis was performed with the tcR package in R, normalizing sharing by the product of cloneset sizes. Out-of-frame nonproductive sequences were analyzed to study raw recombination free of thymic and clonal selection effects. Clones were called with MiXCR by TCRdb after fastp trimmed the public reads at Q25, and only in-frame beta chains were retained. Merged by CDR3 protein, the rows form single entries marked with the most common genes and DNA. TCRdb, not the original authors, processed these V and J calls. In this sample the table shows about 530,000 distinct CDR3 sequences, more than 20% of which occur a single time. The ten largest clones capture 0.48% of the sample.

In the case of this clonotype: What antigen it recognizes has not been identified. The input lacks base qualities; no much larger clone sits a single base away.

These data also featured in a second study, about yellow fever vaccine responses in identical twins. That second report states: The T cell response to vaccination in identical twins was reported by the authors to appear partly convergent and partly personalized. Focusing on identical twins, the study followed the T cell clones that responded to the vaccine, and did so with precision.

The chain uses TRBV20-1 and TRBJ2-3; 9 junctional bases match TRBD2. What was sequenced was CD4+ T cells sorted from blood. This TCR derives from a young woman in good health. The CDR3 region has the sequence CSASSSSGVATDTQYF. In nucleotide form, the sequence is TGCAGTGCTAGCTCCTCTAGCGGGGTAGCCACAGATACGCAGTATTTT.